Listed below are T cell receptor beta chains from one sample, sequenced in a study of shared clonotypes between healthy human individuals. Using immunoSEQ multiplex PCR, the repertoire was profiled, and TCRdb retains in-frame clones only, with some absent. The sample contains some 680,000 clones, more than 70% of which appear only once. Sequenced: memory CD4+ T cells sorted from blood. These receptors came from a woman younger than 45 in good health. CDR3s include the opening cysteine and the closing phenylalanine or tryptophan. The D gene is left open where the match is weak. Not all rows give a size; the values are once, few, many and, for expanded clones, a class.

>15|TRBJ2-3|TRBV10-3|TRBD2|-
CATAGTRALTDTQYF
TGTGCCACAGCCGGGACTAGAGCCCTCACAGATACGCAGTATTTT
>16|TRBJ2-3|TRBV5-1|-|-
CASSLAQGPATDTQYF
TGCGCCAGCAGCTTGGCCCAGGGGCCCGCCACAGATACGCAGTATTTT
>15|TRBJ2-3|TRBV7-9|-|-
CASILVVRNTDTQYF
TGTGCGTCCATACTAGTTGTACGTAACACAGATACGCAGTATTTT
>13|TRBJ2-5|TRBV11-1|-|-
CASSVHFQETQYF
TGTGCCAGCAGTGTACACTTCCAAGAGACCCAGTACTTC
>16|TRBJ1-5|TRBV28|-|-
CASSLSQGPRDQPQHF
TGTGCCAGCAGTTTATCACAGGGACCCAGGGATCAGCCCCAGCATTTT
>13|TRBJ1-5|TRBV6-4|-|few
CASSREINQPQHF
TGTGCCAGCTCTCGAGAGATCAATCAGCCCCAGCATTTT
>17|TRBJ2-2|TRBV5-1|-|few
CASSLDRAGRVPGELFF
TGCGCCAGCAGCTTGGACCGGGCGGGGAGAGTTCCCGGGGAGCTGTTTTTT
>16|TRBJ1-3|TRBV19|-|few
CASSTRDGRSGNTIYF
TGTGCCAGTAGTACAAGGGACGGACGCTCTGGAAACACCATATATTTT
>14|TRBJ2-2|TRBV2|-|-
CASSEQGWGGELFF
TGTGCCAGCAGTGAACAGGGGTGGGGCGGGGAGCTGTTTTTT
>16|TRBJ1-3|TRBV5-1|-|-
CASSLLGYDPGNTIYF
TGCGCCAGCAGCTTGTTGGGTTACGATCCTGGAAACACCATATATTTT
>12|TRBJ1-1|TRBV27|-|once
CASSLRGTEAFF
TGTGCCAGCAGTTTAAGGGGGACTGAAGCTTTCTTT
>15|TRBJ2-7|TRBV5-4|-|-
CASSPGHQSFYEQYF
TGTGCCAGCAGTCCCGGGCACCAATCCTTTTACGAGCAGTACTTC
>16|TRBJ2-3|TRBV7-9|TRBD2|few
CASSADLAGAADTQYF
TGTGCCAGCAGCGCCGACCTAGCGGGAGCGGCAGATACGCAGTATTTT
>13|TRBJ1-2|TRBV18|-|few
CASSPPAGVGYTF
TGTGCCAGCTCACCACCGGCAGGGGTTGGCTACACCTTC
>16|TRBJ2-7|TRBV27|TRBD2|-
CASSLVSAGVSYEQYF
TGTGCCAGCAGTTTGGTCTCGGCGGGAGTTTCCTACGAGCAGTACTTC
>16|TRBJ2-7|TRBV18|TRBD1|once
CASSSLRQGPTYEQYF
TGTGCCAGCTCATCCCTCAGACAGGGCCCAACCTACGAGCAGTACTTC